The 29 T cell receptor beta chains reported below all come from one sample, sequenced in a study of monozygotic twins with inflammatory bowel disease. TCRdb re-called the 5' RACE reads, yielding one record per CDR3 amino acid sequence without DNA. The sample totals about 210,000 distinct CDR3 sequences. Sample: blood. These receptors originate from a human donor with ulcerative colitis or Crohn's disease, or a healthy co-twin of an affected twin (not recorded which).

This sequence joins TRBV7-7 and TRBJ2-5; TCRdb gives TRBD1 as the D gene, but with no DNA this cannot be confirmed. Germline V gives CDR1 SSHAT, CDR2 FNYEAQ (reference sequence). CDR3 length equals 15 residues. The CDR3: CASSLASGAQETQYF.

This rearrangement joins TRBV4-3 to TRBJ1-2. Germline CDR1 LGHNA, CDR2 YSLEER. The CDR3 totals 14 residues. The CDR3 here is CASSQDRGPIPTRF.

The chain joins TRBV20-1 to TRBJ2-2. This CDR3 contains 14 residues. Germline V gives CDR1 DFQATT, CDR2 SNEGSKA (reference sequence). The CDR3 is CSARDSGNTGELFF.

This chain uses TRBV7-2 with TRBJ2-7; TCRdb outputs TRBD1, but without DNA this stays unchecked. The CDR3 sequence is 13 residues long. Germline-derived CDR1 and CDR2 are SGHTA and FQGNSA. CDR3 sequence: CASSSDRPYEQYF. The full variable domain, with the rest looked up from reference TRBV7-2 and TRBJ2-7, is GAGVSQSPSNKVTEKGKDVELRCDPISGHTALYWYRQSLGQGLEFLIYFQGNSAPDKSGLPSDRFSAERTGGSVSTLTIQRTQQEDSAVYLCASSSDRPYEQYFGPGTRLTVT.

V gene TRBV4-2 combines with J gene TRBJ2-3; the TCRdb D gene call, TRBD2, has no DNA to confirm it. Germline lookup yields CDR1 LGHNA and CDR2 YNFKEQ. The CDR3 totals 15 residues. The CDR3 reads CASSPSGRVADTQYF.

The chain joins TRBV5-1 to TRBJ1-1. The CDR3 spans 13 residues. The germline V gene encodes CDR1 SGHRS and CDR2 YFSETQ. This CDR3 reads CASSRDKNTEAFF.

The chain combines TRBV2 with TRBJ1-4; with no DNA, the TCRdb D assignment of TRBD1 cannot be verified. Germline V gene lookup returns CDR1 SNHLY and CDR2 FYNNEI. CDR3 length: 16 residues. CDR3 sequence: CASAPGQGGTNEKLFF.

The V and J genes are TRBV7-2 and TRBJ2-1; the D call of TRBD1 rests on TCRdb alone, since no DNA is present to check it. Looked up from germline, CDR1 is SGHTA and CDR2 is FQGNSA. CDR3 length equals 14 residues. The CDR3 sequence is CASSLEVGTGEQFF.

V gene TRBV6-5 combines with J gene TRBJ2-2; checking the TCRdb D call of TRBD1 is not possible without DNA. The CDR3 totals 16 residues. Per germline, CDR1 MNHEY and CDR2 SVGAGI. The CDR3 sequence is CASSYSSGGLSGELFF.

The chain carries TRBV5-1 and TRBJ2-7; TCRdb designates TRBD1, a call that cannot be tested without DNA. The CDR3 consists of 16 residues. The germline CDR1 and CDR2 sequences are SGHRS and YFSETQ. CDR3 loop: CASSLQTGTSSYEQYF.

This chain uses TRBV5-1 with TRBJ2-3; TCRdb selects TRBD2, and the lack of DNA leaves this call unchecked. Looked up from germline, CDR1 is SGHRS and CDR2 is YFSETQ. The CDR3 spans 15 residues. CDR3 region: CASRSEGYGTDTQYF.

This chain uses TRBV7-2 with TRBJ2-1; the D gene TCRdb calls, TRBD2, cannot be checked with no DNA. The CDR3 is made up of 17 amino acids. Germline V CDR1 and CDR2: SGHTA, FQGNSA. CDR3 amino acids: CATDSRRGGAQYNEQFF.

The V gene is TRBV20-1, the J gene TRBJ1-2. The CDR3 length is 16 residues. Germline V gives CDR1 DFQATT, CDR2 SNEGSKA (reference sequence). This chain's CDR3 is CSASIKMGREDYGYTF.

The V call is TRBV4-1, the J call TRBJ2-1. Germline V gene lookup returns CDR1 MGHRA and CDR2 YSYEKL. The CDR3 has 18 residues. The CDR3 sequence is CASSQGRVRGSSYNEQFF.

This CDR3 reads CASSQLLYNEQFF. V gene TRBV14 combines with J gene TRBJ2-1. The CDR3 spans 13 residues. Germline CDR1 reads SGHDN; CDR2 reads FVKESK.

The rearrangement links TRBV4-1 to TRBJ1-4; there is no DNA to check the TCRdb D call of TRBD1. Per the germline V gene, CDR1 is MGHRA and CDR2 is YSYEKL. CDR3 size: 16 residues. The CDR3 loop reads CASSQALQIFGAKLFF.

The chain employs TRBV27 and TRBJ2-6. The CDR3 has 17 residues. CDR1 and CDR2 (germline): MNHEY, SMNVEV (reference sequence). The CDR3 protein is CASSSWTASSGANVLTF.

V is TRBV30 and J is TRBJ2-2; the D call of TRBD1 rests on TCRdb alone, since no DNA is present to check it. The length of the CDR3 is 14 residues. The germline V gene encodes CDR1 GTSNPN and CDR2 SVGIG (reference sequence). CDR3 sequence: CAWSVQTAVSRLFF. The full variable domain, its missing parts supplied by reference TRBV30 and TRBJ2-2, is SQTIHQWPATLVQPVGSPLSLECTVEGTSNPNLYWYRQAAGRGLQLLFYSVGIGQISSEVPQNLSASRPQDRQFILSSKKLLLSDSGFYLCAWSVQTAVSRLFFGEGSRLTVL.

This chain joins TRBV6-5 and TRBJ2-3; TCRdb names TRBD2, which stays unverified in the absence of DNA. In germline, CDR1 is MNHEY, CDR2 SVGAGI. The CDR3 sequence is 19 residues long. The CDR3 sequence is CASSYEFPSAGERTDTQYF.

The chain has TRBV6-1 and TRBJ1-1; TCRdb's D call, TRBD1, is unchecked because there is no DNA. This CDR3 is 17 amino acids long. Germline V gene sequence: CDR1 MNHNS, CDR2 SASEGT. This chain's CDR3 is CASYSITNFEGGTEAFF.

The chain uses TRBV4-2 and TRBJ1-6; TCRdb proposes TRBD1, but this gene call is untestable without DNA. CDR1 and CDR2 (germline): LGHNA, YNFKEQ. The CDR3 is 16 residues long. The CDR3: CASSQDLEGSNSPLHF.

The V call is TRBV7-8, the J call TRBJ2-3; without DNA, the TCRdb call of TRBD1 cannot be checked. Germline-derived CDR1 and CDR2 are SGHVS and FQNEAQ. The CDR3 loop spans 17 amino acids. CDR3: CASSLDDRAFSTDTQYF.

This chain joins TRBV5-4 and TRBJ2-5. Germline V gene lookup returns CDR1 SGHNT and CDR2 YYREEE (reference sequence). The CDR3 is made up of 13 amino acids. The CDR3 loop is CASSLDPQETQYF.

The chain employs TRBV15 and TRBJ2-2; lacking DNA, the TRBD2 call made by TCRdb goes unchecked. CDR1 and CDR2 (germline): LNHNV, YYDKDF (reference sequence). This CDR3 spans 13 amino acids. CDR3 loop: CATRAGLTGELFF.

This chain connects TRBV29-1 to TRBJ1-2; TCRdb's D call of TRBD1 is untestable without DNA. CDR3 length equals 12 residues. The V gene's germline CDR1 is SQVTM and CDR2 ANQGSEA. The CDR3 here is CSVDTGGTGYTF.

This chain connects TRBV7-6 to TRBJ2-3; TCRdb selects TRBD1, and the lack of DNA leaves this call unchecked. The CDR3 spans 15 residues. The germline V gene has CDR1 SGHVS and CDR2 FNYEAQ. The chain's CDR3 is CASSSRQGHTDTQYF.

V usage is TRBV7-8 and J usage is TRBJ2-7; TCRdb outputs TRBD2, but without DNA this stays unchecked. Germline V gene lookup returns CDR1 SGHVS and CDR2 FQNEAQ. CDR3 length: 18 residues. CDR3: CASSLFAPGTSSFDEQYF.

V is TRBV5-1 and J is TRBJ2-3; as DNA is missing, the TRBD1 call by TCRdb cannot be tested. Germline-derived CDR1 and CDR2 are SGHRS and YFSETQ. This CDR3 comprises 16 residues. The CDR3 protein is CASSLETGQRTDTQYF.

This rearrangement joins TRBV29-1 to TRBJ2-7; the TCRdb D gene call, TRBD1, has no DNA to confirm it. Germline CDR1 is SQVTM and CDR2 is ANQGSEA. This CDR3 comprises 13 residues. This chain's CDR3 is CSAAGTGYSEQYF.